This T cell receptor beta chain was captured in a study of high-grade serous ovarian cancer treatment subgroups. General study points: Higher neoantigen levels went with greater TCR clonal relatedness. Spatial context was lost because tumors were sequenced in bulk. Repertoire analysis covered CDR3 alone, not CDR1 or CDR2.

Tumor tissue was taken before any definitive surgery or chemotherapy was given. This clone has a single count. Its antigen is still unknown. The method was immunoSEQ multiplex PCR; TCRdb's version includes in-frame clones alone and lacks a portion of them. The sample consists of 3,100 or so clones, about 63% of them appearing once. The germline gives CDR1 MNHNS, CDR2 SASEGT. V lost 2 bases and J 0 bases, leaving 14 bases between the germline ends. This CDR3 has 17 residues. The chain has TRBV6-1 and TRBJ2-1; tentatively, D is TRBD2 (7 bases). The TCR comes from a human donor with high-grade serous ovarian cancer. Sample: tumor tissue. This chain's CDR3 is CASSEWEGGSSYNEQFF. DNA of the CDR3: TGTGCCAGCAGTGAATGGGAGGGGGGGAGCTCCTACAATGAGCAGTTCTTC.